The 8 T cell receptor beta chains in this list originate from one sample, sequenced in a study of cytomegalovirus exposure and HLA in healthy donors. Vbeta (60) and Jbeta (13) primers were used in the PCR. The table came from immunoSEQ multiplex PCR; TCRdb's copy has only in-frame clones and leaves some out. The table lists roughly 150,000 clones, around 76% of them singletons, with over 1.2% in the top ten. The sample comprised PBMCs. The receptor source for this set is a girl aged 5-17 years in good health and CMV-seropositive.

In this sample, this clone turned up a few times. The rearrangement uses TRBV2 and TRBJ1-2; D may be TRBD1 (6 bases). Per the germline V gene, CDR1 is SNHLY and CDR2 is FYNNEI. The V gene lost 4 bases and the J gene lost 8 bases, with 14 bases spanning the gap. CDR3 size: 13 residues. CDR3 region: CASSVQGPEGYTF. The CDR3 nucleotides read TGTGCCAGCAGTGTTCAGGGGCCAGAGGGCTACACCTTC.

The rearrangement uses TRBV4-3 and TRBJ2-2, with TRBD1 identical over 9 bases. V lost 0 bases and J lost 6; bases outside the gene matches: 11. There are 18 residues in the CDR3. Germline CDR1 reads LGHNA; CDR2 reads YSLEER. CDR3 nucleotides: TGCGCCAGCAGCCAAGATACAGGGGGCTCCCAGGGGGCCGGGGAGCTGTTTTTT. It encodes CASSQDTGGSQGAGELFF.

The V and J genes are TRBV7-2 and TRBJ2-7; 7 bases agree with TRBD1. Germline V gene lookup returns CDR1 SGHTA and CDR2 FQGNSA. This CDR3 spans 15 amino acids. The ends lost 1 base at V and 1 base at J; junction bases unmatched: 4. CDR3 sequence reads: CASSLGGQSSYEQYF. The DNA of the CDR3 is TGTGCCAGCAGCTTAGGGGGACAGAGTTCCTACGAGCAGTACTTC. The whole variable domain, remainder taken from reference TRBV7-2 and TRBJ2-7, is GAGVSQSPSNKVTEKGKDVELRCDPISGHTALYWYRQSLGQGLEFLIYFQGNSAPDKSGLPSDRFSAERTGGSVSTLTIQRTQQEDSAVYLCASSLGGQSSYEQYFGPGTRLTVT.

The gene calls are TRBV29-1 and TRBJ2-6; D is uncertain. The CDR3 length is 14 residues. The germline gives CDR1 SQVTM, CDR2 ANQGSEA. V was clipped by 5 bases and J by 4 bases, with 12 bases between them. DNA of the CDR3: TGCAGCGTTTTAGACGAGGCCGGGGCCAACGTCCTGACTTTC. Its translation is CSVLDEAGANVLTF.

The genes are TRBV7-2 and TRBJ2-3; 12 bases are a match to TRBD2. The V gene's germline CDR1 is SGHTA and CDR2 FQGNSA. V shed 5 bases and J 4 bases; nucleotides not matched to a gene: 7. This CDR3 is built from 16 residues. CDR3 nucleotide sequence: TGTGCCAGCAGCATCGGGCGACTAGCGGGGGCAGATACGCAGTATTTT. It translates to CASSIGRLAGADTQYF.

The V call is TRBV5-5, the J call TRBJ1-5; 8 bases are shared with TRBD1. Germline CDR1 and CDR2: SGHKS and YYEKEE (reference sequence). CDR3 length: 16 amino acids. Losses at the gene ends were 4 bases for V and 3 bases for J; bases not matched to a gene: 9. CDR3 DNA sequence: TGTGCCAGCAGCGCAGGGGGCGGCGGGTCCAATCAGCCCCAGCATTTT. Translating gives CASSAGGGGSNQPQHF.

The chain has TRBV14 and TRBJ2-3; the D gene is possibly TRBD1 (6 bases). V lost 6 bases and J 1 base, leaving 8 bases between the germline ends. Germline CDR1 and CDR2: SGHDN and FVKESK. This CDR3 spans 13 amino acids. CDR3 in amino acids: CASRWTGTDTQYF. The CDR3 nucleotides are TGTGCCAGCAGATGGACAGGCACAGATACGCAGTATTTT.

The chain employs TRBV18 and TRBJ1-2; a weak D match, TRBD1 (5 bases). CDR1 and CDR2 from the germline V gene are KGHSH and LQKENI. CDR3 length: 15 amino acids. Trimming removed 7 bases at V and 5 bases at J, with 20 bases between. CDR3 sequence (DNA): TGTGCCAGCTTTCCAGGGCAGGGCATCGATTATGGCTACACCTTC. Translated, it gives CASFPGQGIDYGYTF.